The T cell receptor beta chain described here comes from a study of blood T cell repertoires in COVID-19. Under the authors' procedure: Quantification of nucleated cells was approximated via reference gene primer amplification. Profiling relied on immunoSEQ multiplex PCR, and the TCRdb table lists in-frame clones only, not all of them. The V and J calls and the clone size are those of that table, but D and trimming were determined from the DNA. The sample has under 300,000 clones, roughly nine tenths seen once. Looked up from germline, CDR1 is ENHRY and CDR2 is SYGVKD. V trimming: 3 bases; J trimming: 5 bases; junction bases outside the gene matches: 4. This CDR3 spans 15 amino acids.

The sequence came from a man in his fifties or sixties with acute or convalescent COVID-19. The chain joins TRBV10-3 to TRBJ1-5; 10 nucleotides align to TRBD1. Sequences were obtained from peripheral blood. In DNA form, the CDR3 reads TGTGCCATCAGTGATGGGACAGGGGACTATCAGCCCCAGCATTTT. Translation gives CAISDGTGDYQPQHF.